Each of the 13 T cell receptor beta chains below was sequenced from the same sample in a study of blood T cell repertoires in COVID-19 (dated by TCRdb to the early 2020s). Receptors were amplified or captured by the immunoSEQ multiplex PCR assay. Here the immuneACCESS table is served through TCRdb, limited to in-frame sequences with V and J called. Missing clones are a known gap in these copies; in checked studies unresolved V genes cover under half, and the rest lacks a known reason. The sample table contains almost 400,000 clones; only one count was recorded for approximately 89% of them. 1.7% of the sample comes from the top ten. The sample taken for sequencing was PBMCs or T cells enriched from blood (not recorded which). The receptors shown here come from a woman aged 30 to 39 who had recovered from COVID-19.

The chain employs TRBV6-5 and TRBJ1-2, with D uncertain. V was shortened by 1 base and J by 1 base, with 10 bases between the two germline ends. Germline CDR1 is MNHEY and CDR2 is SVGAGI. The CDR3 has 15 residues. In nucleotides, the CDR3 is TGTGCCAGCAGTTACTTATCCGGACTTAACTATGGCTACACCTTC. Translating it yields CASSYLSGLNYGYTF.

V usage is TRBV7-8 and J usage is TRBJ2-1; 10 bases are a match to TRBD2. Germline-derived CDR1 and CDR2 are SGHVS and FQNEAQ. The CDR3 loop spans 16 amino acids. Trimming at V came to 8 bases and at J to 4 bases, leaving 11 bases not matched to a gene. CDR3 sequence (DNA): TGTGCCAGCGCTTTTAGCGGGAGGAAGGGGTACAATGAGCAGTTCTTC. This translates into CASAFSGRKGYNEQFF.

CDR3: CASSQRRASGITDTQYF. The CDR3 DNA is TGTGCCAGCAGCCAAAGAAGGGCTAGCGGGATCACAGATACGCAGTATTTT. The J gene is TRBJ2-3, the V gene TRBV3-1 (or the pseudogene TRBV3-2), with 9 bases matching TRBD2. The junction had 8 bases not matched to a gene; V was cut back by 2 bases and J by 2 bases. The CDR3 loop spans 17 amino acids. The germline V gene encodes CDR1 LGHDT and CDR2 YNNKEL (reference sequence).

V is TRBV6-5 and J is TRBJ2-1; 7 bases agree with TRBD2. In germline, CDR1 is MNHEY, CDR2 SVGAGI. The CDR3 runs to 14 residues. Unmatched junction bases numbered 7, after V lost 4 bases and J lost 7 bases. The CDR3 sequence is CASSSRAGRNEQFF. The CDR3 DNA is TGTGCCAGCAGTTCTCGAGCGGGGCGGAATGAGCAGTTCTTC.

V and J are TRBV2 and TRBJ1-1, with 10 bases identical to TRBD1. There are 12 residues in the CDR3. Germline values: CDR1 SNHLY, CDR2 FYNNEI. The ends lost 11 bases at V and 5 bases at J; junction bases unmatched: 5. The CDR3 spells CADRGRGTEAFF. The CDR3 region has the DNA TGTGCCGACAGGGGGCGGGGTACTGAAGCTTTCTTT.

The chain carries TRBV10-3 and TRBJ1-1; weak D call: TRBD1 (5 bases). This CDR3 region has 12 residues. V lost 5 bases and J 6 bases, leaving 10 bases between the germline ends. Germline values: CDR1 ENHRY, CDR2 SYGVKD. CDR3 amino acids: CAISQGAAEAFF. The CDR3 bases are TGTGCCATCAGTCAAGGGGCGGCTGAAGCTTTCTTT.

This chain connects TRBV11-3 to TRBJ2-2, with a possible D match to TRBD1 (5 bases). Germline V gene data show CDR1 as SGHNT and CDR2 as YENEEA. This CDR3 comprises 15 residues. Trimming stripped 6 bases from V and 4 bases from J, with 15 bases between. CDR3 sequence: CASSSSSRGTGELFF. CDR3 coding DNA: TGTGCCAGCAGTTCCAGCTCTAGGGGCACCGGGGAGCTGTTTTTT.

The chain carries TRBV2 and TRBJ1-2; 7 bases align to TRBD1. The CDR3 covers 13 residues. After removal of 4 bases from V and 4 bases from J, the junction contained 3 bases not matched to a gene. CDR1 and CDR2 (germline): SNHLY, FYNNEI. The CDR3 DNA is TGTGCCAGCAGTGTTGACAGGGCCTATGGCTACACCTTC. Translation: CASSVDRAYGYTF.

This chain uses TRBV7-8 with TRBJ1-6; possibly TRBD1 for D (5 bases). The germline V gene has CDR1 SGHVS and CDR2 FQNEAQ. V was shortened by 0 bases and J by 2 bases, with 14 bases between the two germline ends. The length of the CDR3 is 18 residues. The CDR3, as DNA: TGTGCCAGCAGCTTAGCCCAGTTTGGGGCGGCCTATAATTCACCCCTCCACTTT. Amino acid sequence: CASSLAQFGAAYNSPLHF.

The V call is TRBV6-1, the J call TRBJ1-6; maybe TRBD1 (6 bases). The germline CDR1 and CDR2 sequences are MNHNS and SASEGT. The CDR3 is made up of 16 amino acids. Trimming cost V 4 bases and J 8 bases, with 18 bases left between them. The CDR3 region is CASSGPRGPVDSPLHF. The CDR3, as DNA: TGTGCCAGCAGTGGACCCAGGGGCCCCGTCGATTCACCCCTCCACTTT.

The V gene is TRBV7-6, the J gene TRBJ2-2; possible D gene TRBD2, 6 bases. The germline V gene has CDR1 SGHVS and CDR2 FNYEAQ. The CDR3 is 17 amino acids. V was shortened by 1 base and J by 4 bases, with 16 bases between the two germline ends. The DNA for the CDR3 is TGTGCCAGCAGCTTAGGCTCGGGAGCAAGTGGCACCGGGGAGCTGTTTTTT. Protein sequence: CASSLGSGASGTGELFF. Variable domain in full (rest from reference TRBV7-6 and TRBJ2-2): GAGVSQSPRYKVTKRGQDVALRCDPISGHVSLYWYRQALGQGPEFLTYFNYEAQQDKSGLPNDRFSAERPEGSISTLTIQRTEQRDSAMYRCASSLGSGASGTGELFFGEGSRLTVL.

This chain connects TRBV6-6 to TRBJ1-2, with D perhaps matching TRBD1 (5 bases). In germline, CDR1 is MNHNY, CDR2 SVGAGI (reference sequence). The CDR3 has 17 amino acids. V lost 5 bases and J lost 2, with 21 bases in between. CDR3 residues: CASSRKLPSGPNYGYTF. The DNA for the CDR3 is TGTGCCAGCAGTCGAAAGCTCCCGTCAGGGCCCAACTATGGCTACACCTTC.

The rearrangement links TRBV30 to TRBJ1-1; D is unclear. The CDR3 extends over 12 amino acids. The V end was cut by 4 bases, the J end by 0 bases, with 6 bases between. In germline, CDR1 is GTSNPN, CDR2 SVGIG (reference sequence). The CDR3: CAWMGMNTEAFF. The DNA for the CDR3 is TGTGCCTGGATGGGCATGAACACTGAAGCTTTCTTT.